This passage covers 26 T cell receptor beta chains from one sample sequenced in a study of blood T cell repertoires in COVID-19. Sequencing used immunoSEQ multiplex PCR; TCRdb keeps in-frame clones, though not all of them. The sample has 150,000 or so clones, 84% seen once; the top ten hold about 19%. Source material: peripheral blood. The receptors were sampled from an elderly woman with acute or convalescent COVID-19.

The chain joins TRBV5-5 to TRBJ2-3; TRBD1 aligns across 8 bases. Germline CDR1 SGHKS, CDR2 YYEKEE (reference sequence). The length of the CDR3 is 14 residues. V shed 4 bases and J 4 bases; nucleotides not matched to a gene: 5. The CDR3 coding sequence is TGTGCCAGCAGCACGACAGGGGTGGCAGATACGCAGTATTTT. Translated: CASSTTGVADTQYF. The full variable domain, rest sourced from reference TRBV5-5 and TRBJ2-3, is DAGVTQSPTHLIKTRGQQVTLRCSPISGHKSVSWYQQVLGQGPQFIFQYYEKEERGRGNFPDRFSARQFPNYSSELNVNALLLGDSALYLCASSTTGVADTQYFGPGTRLTVL.

The chain employs TRBV4-1 and TRBJ1-4, with D possibly being TRBD1 (5 bases). The CDR3 contains 16 residues. V was shortened by 4 bases and J by 0 bases, with 12 bases between the two germline ends. The germline gives CDR1 MGHRA, CDR2 YSYEKL. CDR3 in DNA: TGCGCCAGCAGCCCCGGACAAATTGCAACTAATGAAAAACTGTTTTTT. Residues: CASSPGQIATNEKLFF.

The chain employs TRBV5-6 and TRBJ2-1; TRBD1 is a possible D gene (5 bases). The germline V and J ends were trimmed by 0 bases and 9 bases, with 10 bases remaining between them. Germline V gene lookup returns CDR1 SGHDT and CDR2 YYEEEE. The CDR3 length is 13 residues. The CDR3 DNA follows: TGTGCCAGCAGCTTGGACAGTAGGGGTGAGCAGTTCTTC. It is translated as CASSLDSRGEQFF. The variable domain in full, completed from reference TRBV5-6 and TRBJ2-1, reads DAGVTQSPTHLIKTRGQQVTLRCSPKSGHDTVSWYQQALGQGPQFIFQYYEEEERQRGNFPDRFSGHQFPNYSSELNVNALLLGDSALYLCASSLDSRGEQFFGPGTRLTVL.

The V call is TRBV20-1, the J call TRBJ1-2, with TRBD1 matching 9 bases. CDR3 length: 11 amino acids. The J segment lost 11 bases and the V segment lost 2 bases, leaving 3 bases of the junction unmatched. The germline V gene has CDR1 DFQATT and CDR2 SNEGSKA (reference sequence). The CDR3 reads CSARIGTGYTF. The CDR3 coding sequence is TGCAGTGCTAGAATTGGGACAGGGTACACCTTC.

The table lists this clone with many counts. The rearrangement uses TRBV6-2 or TRBV6-3 and TRBJ1-2, with 7 bases fitting TRBD1. V was clipped by 6 bases and J by 3 bases; unmatched bases: 13. CDR3 size: 16 residues. CDR1 and CDR2 (germline): MNHEY, SVGEGT. The CDR3 nucleotides are TGTGCCAGCAGCCCCGCCGGAACAGGGACAGACTATGGCTACACCTTC. Its protein is CASSPAGTGTDYGYTF.

The CDR3 sequence is CATSTGTGAYNEQFF. CDR3 DNA sequence: TGTGCCACCAGCACCGGGACAGGGGCCTACAATGAGCAGTTCTTC. The V and J genes are TRBV15 and TRBJ2-1; TRBD1 agrees at 10 bases. V trimming: 4 bases; J trimming: 2 bases; junction bases outside the gene matches: 2. Germline-derived CDR1 and CDR2 are LNHNV and YYDKDF (reference sequence). The CDR3 runs to 15 residues.

This clone showed up just once. The V gene is TRBV7-9, the J gene TRBJ1-5, with 8 bases identical to TRBD1. There are 17 residues in the CDR3. Trimming removed 5 bases from V and 2 bases from J; junction bases left unmatched: 11. Looked up from germline, CDR1 is SEHNR and CDR2 is FQNEAQ (reference sequence). This CDR3 is CASSLTPPGGGNQPQHF. Written as DNA, the CDR3 is TGTGCCAGCAGCCTAACCCCCCCAGGGGGCGGCAATCAGCCCCAGCATTTT.

This clone turned up a few times. The V gene is TRBV7-2, the J gene TRBJ2-2; D possibly corresponds to TRBD1 (5 bases). This CDR3 is built from 16 residues. V lost 5 bases and J 0 bases, leaving 13 bases between the germline ends. Per the germline V gene, CDR1 is SGHTA and CDR2 is FQGNSA. Here the CDR3 reads CASSPGHIANTGELFF. The CDR3 DNA reads TGTGCCAGCAGCCCCGGACACATCGCGAACACCGGGGAGCTGTTTTTT.

V is TRBV14 and J is TRBJ1-6; D is uncertain. Germline V gene sequence: CDR1 SGHDN, CDR2 FVKESK. This CDR3 contains 13 residues. V lost 2 bases to trimming and J lost 10 bases, with 9 bases between them. CDR3 bases: TGTGCCAGCAGCCAACTCACGGGGTCACCCCTCCACTTT. It is translated as CASSQLTGSPLHF.

The rearrangement joins TRBV6-2 or TRBV6-3 to TRBJ2-3, with a possible D match to TRBD1 (6 bases). V was trimmed by 2 bases and J by 3 bases, leaving 12 bases between them. The germline V gene has CDR1 MNHEY and CDR2 SVGEGT. The CDR3 extends over 15 amino acids. In nucleotides, the CDR3 is TGTGCCAGCAGTTACGTCACAGGGAATACAGATACGCAGTATTTT. Its protein product is CASSYVTGNTDTQYF.

The J gene is TRBJ2-7, the V gene TRBV10-3; 9 bases fit TRBD2. The germline CDR1 and CDR2 sequences are ENHRY and SYGVKD. The CDR3 covers 14 residues. Germline trimming cut 3 bases from V and 4 bases from J; bases unmatched to any gene: 4. The CDR3 bases are TGTGCCATCAGTGATGGTAGCGGGGGATACGAGCAGTACTTC. This sequence encodes CAISDGSGGYEQYF.

The J gene is TRBJ2-7, the V gene TRBV12-2; the D call of TRBD1 is as the table states it, not checked on the DNA. TRBV12-2 is a known pseudogene. The CDR3 consists of 17 residues. The CDR3 sequence: CASRWPAEAGDSYEQYF. In DNA form, the CDR3 reads TGTGCAAGTCGCTGGCCCGCCGAGGCAGGGGATTCCTACGAGCAGTACTTC.

The V call is TRBV18, the J call TRBJ1-3; TRBD1 might be the D (6 bases). Germline values: CDR1 KGHSH, CDR2 LQKENI. V was pared by 4 bases and J by 0 bases, with 13 bases between. CDR3 length: 16 amino acids. The CDR3 loop reads CASSLRQVSSGNTIYF. In DNA form, the CDR3 reads TGTGCCAGCTCACTTCGACAGGTTAGCTCTGGAAACACCATATATTTT.

This clone was observed a few times. V usage is TRBV23-1 and J usage is TRBJ1-4; D gene ambiguous. TRBV23-1 is marked as an open reading frame, function uncertain. V dropped 3 bases and J dropped 8 bases, with 28 bases sitting between them. The CDR3 sequence is 19 residues long. The CDR3 loop is CASSHPTPGRGGFWEKLFF. DNA for the CDR3: TGCGCCAGCAGTCACCCGACTCCCGGACGCGGCGGGTTCTGGGAAAAACTGTTTTTT.

A word on this clone: This sample also contains other DNA sequences that code for the same CDR3. The rearrangement links TRBV11-2 to TRBJ2-6, with D uncertain. Germline values: CDR1 SGHAT, CDR2 FQNNGV. Trimming took off 3 bases at V and 0 bases at J, with 6 bases between the two ends. This CDR3 contains 15 residues. CDR3 nucleotides: TGTGCCAGCAGCTTTCGGTCCTCTGGGGCCAACGTCCTGACTTTC. Residues: CASSFRSSGANVLTF.

This clone was seen only a few times. V gene TRBV18 combines with J gene TRBJ2-1; the D gene is possibly TRBD1 (5 bases). Per germline, CDR1 KGHSH and CDR2 LQKENI. This CDR3 is built from 14 residues. Trimming shortened V by 2 bases and J by 6 bases, and 11 bases separated the two germline ends. The CDR3 reads CASSPNGQPNEQFF. The DNA of the CDR3 is TGTGCCAGCTCACCAAACGGACAACCCAATGAGCAGTTCTTC.

The chain is built from TRBV19 and TRBJ2-1, with TRBD1 identical over 10 bases. Germline loops: CDR1 LNHDA, CDR2 SQIVND (reference sequence). The CDR3 is 16 amino acids. With V trimmed by 6 bases and J by 1 base, 6 bases remained unmatched. The CDR3 is CASRTTGQGSYNEQFF. The CDR3 DNA is TGTGCCAGTAGAACGACGGGACAGGGGTCCTACAATGAGCAGTTCTTC.

The CDR3 sequence: CASSPRAGEQYF. CDR3 nucleotide sequence: TGTGCCAGCAGCCCCCGGGCGGGCGAGCAGTACTTC. V usage is TRBV6-6 and J usage is TRBJ2-7; TRBD2 is a possible D gene (5 bases). The germline V gene has CDR1 MNHNY and CDR2 SVGAGI (reference sequence). CDR3 length equals 12 residues. V was clipped by 6 bases and J by 6 bases, with 12 bases between them.

The chain carries TRBV6-5 and TRBJ2-7; perhaps TRBD1 as D (7 bases). Germline V lookup: CDR1 MNHEY, CDR2 SVGAGI. The CDR3 runs 15 residues. V gave up 2 bases and J gave up 7 bases, with 18 bases separating them. CDR3: CASSYGNEGAGEQYF. The CDR3 nucleotides read TGTGCCAGCAGTTACGGAAATGAGGGGGCGGGGGAGCAGTACTTC.

V and J are TRBV6-1 and TRBJ1-2; D uncertain. Trimming removed 1 base from V and 5 bases from J, with 8 bases in between. This CDR3 spans 13 amino acids. Germline V gene data show CDR1 as MNHNS and CDR2 as SASEGT. CDR3 sequence (DNA): TGTGCCAGCAGTGAAGAAATAGCTTATGGCTACACCTTC. This sequence encodes CASSEEIAYGYTF.

The chain is built from TRBV6-6 and TRBJ1-2; TRBD1 matches at 10 bases. The V segment lost 2 bases and the J segment 0 bases; nucleotides outside the gene matches: 3. Looked up from germline, CDR1 is MNHNY and CDR2 is SVGAGI (reference sequence). The length of the CDR3 is 16 residues. CDR3 region: CASSYVGQGANYGYTF. Written as DNA, the CDR3 is TGTGCCAGCAGTTACGTAGGACAGGGGGCTAACTATGGCTACACCTTC.

The rearrangement joins TRBV19 to TRBJ2-1, with 12 bases matching TRBD1. In germline, CDR1 is LNHDA, CDR2 SQIVND (reference sequence). Trimming took 3 bases from V and 8 from J; bases not matched to a gene: 8. The CDR3 sequence is 16 residues long. CDR3 nucleotides: TGTGCCAGTAGTATCCCGGGACAGGGGGCTGGGGATGAGCAGTTCTTC. It codes for CASSIPGQGAGDEQFF.

This clone came up a few times. The rearrangement uses TRBV19 and TRBJ1-2; TRBD1 aligns across 12 bases. Trimming cost V 5 bases and J 6 bases; bases outside gene matches: 4. Germline V gene sequence: CDR1 LNHDA, CDR2 SQIVND (reference sequence). The CDR3 extends over 14 amino acids. The CDR3 is CASSPGQGADGYTF. DNA of the CDR3: TGTGCCAGTAGTCCGGGACAGGGGGCAGATGGCTACACCTTC.

CDR3 loop: CASSEDRGNEKLFF. DNA of the CDR3: TGTGCCAGCTCAGAAGACAGGGGGAATGAAAAACTGTTTTTT. The gene calls are TRBV18 and TRBJ1-4; 9 bases fit TRBD1. Germline loops: CDR1 KGHSH, CDR2 LQKENI. After removal of 5 bases from V and 5 bases from J, the junction contained 3 bases not matched to a gene. There are 14 residues in the CDR3.

This chain connects TRBV19 to TRBJ1-2, with D possibly matching TRBD1 (6 bases). The CDR3 spans 16 residues. CDR1 LNHDA and CDR2 SQIVND come from the germline V gene (reference sequence). Trimming stripped 3 bases from V and 4 bases from J, with 18 bases between. CDR3 sequence (DNA): TGTGCCAGTAGTATGAGGACAGACCCTCTCGGCTATGGCTACACCTTC. It encodes CASSMRTDPLGYGYTF.

This clone was counted a few times. The gene calls are TRBV5-1 and TRBJ1-2; 9 bases align to TRBD1. Germline CDR1 is SGHRS and CDR2 is YFSETQ. After removal of 0 bases from V and 4 bases from J, the junction contained 16 bases not matched to a gene. The CDR3 runs to 19 residues. The CDR3 DNA reads as TGCGCCAGCAGCTTGGGAGGCTCCGGGACAGGGCTTCTTAGCTATGGCTACACCTTC. This codes for CASSLGGSGTGLLSYGYTF.